This T cell receptor beta chain came from a study of T cells after yellow fever vaccination. The CDR3 is made up of 12 amino acids. The germline CDR1 and CDR2 sequences are SEHNR and FQNEAQ (reference sequence). Via MiXCR, TCRdb re-called the 5' RACE reads, giving one row per CDR3 protein. The repertoire has over 300,000 distinct CDR3 sequences, approximately 3.8% of them found once; the top ten carry about a quarter. This clonotype was detected many times. At one boundary the junction diverges from the germline segment, which might be a read error. The rearrangement joins TRBV7-9 to TRBJ2-7; 9 nucleotides match TRBD1. The TCR sequence derives from a man younger than 35 who received the YFV17D yellow fever vaccine. Sequenced here: PBMCs, sampled on the day of the yellow fever booster vaccination. CDR3 loop: CASSATGGARDF. CDR3 nucleotides: TGTGCCAGCAGCGCAACAGGGGGCGCACGGGACTTC.